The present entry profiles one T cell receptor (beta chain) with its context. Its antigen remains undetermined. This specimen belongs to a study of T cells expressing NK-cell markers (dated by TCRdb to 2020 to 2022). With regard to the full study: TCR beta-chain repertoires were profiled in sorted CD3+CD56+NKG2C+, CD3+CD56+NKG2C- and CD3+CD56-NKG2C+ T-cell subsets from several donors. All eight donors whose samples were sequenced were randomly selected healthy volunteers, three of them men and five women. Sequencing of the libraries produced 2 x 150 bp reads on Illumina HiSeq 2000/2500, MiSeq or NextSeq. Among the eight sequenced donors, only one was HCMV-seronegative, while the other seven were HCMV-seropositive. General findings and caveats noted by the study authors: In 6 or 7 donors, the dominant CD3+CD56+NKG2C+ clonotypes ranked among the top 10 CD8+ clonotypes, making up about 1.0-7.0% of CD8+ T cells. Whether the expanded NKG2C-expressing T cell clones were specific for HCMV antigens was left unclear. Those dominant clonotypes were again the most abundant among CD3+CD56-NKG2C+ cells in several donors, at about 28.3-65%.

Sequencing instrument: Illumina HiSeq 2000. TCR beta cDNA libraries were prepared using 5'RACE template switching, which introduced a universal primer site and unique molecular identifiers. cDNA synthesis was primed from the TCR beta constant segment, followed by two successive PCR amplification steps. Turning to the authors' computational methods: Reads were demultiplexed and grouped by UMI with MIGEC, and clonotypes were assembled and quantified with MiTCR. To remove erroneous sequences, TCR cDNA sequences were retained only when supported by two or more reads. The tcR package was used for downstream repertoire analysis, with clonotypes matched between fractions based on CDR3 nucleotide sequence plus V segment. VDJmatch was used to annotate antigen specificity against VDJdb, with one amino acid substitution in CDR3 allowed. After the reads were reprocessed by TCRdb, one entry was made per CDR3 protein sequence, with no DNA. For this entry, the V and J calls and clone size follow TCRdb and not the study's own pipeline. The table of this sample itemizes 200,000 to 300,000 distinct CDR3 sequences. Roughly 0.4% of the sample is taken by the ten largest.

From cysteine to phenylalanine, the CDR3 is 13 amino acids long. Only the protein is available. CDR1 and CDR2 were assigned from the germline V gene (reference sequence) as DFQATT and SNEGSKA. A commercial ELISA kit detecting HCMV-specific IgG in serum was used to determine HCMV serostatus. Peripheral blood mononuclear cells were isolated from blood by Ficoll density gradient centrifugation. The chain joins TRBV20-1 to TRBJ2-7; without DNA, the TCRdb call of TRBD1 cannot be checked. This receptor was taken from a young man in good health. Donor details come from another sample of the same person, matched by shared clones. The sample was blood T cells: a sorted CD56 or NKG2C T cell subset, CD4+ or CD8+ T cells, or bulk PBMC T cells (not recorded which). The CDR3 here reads CSAAGTGLYEQYF.